The TCR beta chain described here comes from a study of CXCR3-negative and CXCR3-positive naive CD8 T cells. Across the study: With about 1.5 +/- 0.3 million reads per library, the TRB reads numbered roughly 130 million in total.

The naive CD8+ gate required CD45RO-CCR7+CD27+CD95- phenotype. The TRB libraries of cDNA were built by UMI-labeled 5' RACE. From its re-call of the 5' RACE reads, TCRdb lists each CDR3 protein once, without DNA. Its clone listing holds about 150,000 distinct CDR3 sequences. About this clonotype: Its specificity is unknown.

This CDR3 has 13 residues. Germline V gives CDR1 SGHVS, CDR2 FNYEAQ. General study findings and limits: When CXCR3-positive naive cells were set against CXCR3-negative naive cells, the former had more hydrophobic TRB CDR3s. Comparably high diversity marked both naive subsets, whereas memory CD8+ cells had much lower diversity.

The chain couples TRBV7-6 to TRBJ2-7; TCRdb designates TRBD1, a call that cannot be tested without DNA. The sequence derives from a human donor in good health. Some clones in this sample may be carry-over from other donors' samples. Sample: naive CXCR3+ CD8+ T cells from blood. Regarding subset: CD45RO-CCR7+CD27+CD95- naive CD8+ T cells expressing CXCR3 (TNR3+). CDR3 protein: CASSTGTAYEQYF.